The 13 T cell receptor beta chains in this list originate from one sample, sequenced in a study of cytomegalovirus exposure and HLA in healthy donors. The primer mix had 60 Vbeta and 13 Jbeta primers. Assay used: immunoSEQ multiplex PCR; TCRdb lists only in-frame clones, some missing. The sample yields 150,000 to 200,000 clones, around 76% seen once. Sequencing was carried out using PBMCs. All receptors come from a man in his thirties or forties in good health and CMV-seronegative.

V usage is TRBV28 and J usage is TRBJ1-1; TRBD1 agrees at 10 bases. The V segment lost 3 bases and the J segment 1 base; nucleotides outside the gene matches: 11. This CDR3 is 18 amino acids long. Germline values: CDR1 MDHEN, CDR2 SYDVKM. Here the CDR3 DNA reads TGTGCCAGCAGTTTGGGGGGGGCGGGACAGGGGAGGAACACTGAAGCTTTCTTT. This translates into CASSLGGAGQGRNTEAFF.

This clone was recorded only once. The chain has TRBV7-9 and TRBJ2-7, with D unresolved. The CDR3 consists of 18 residues. The germline gives CDR1 SEHNR, CDR2 FQNEAQ (reference sequence). Trimming shortened V by 5 bases and J by 4 bases, and 27 bases separated the two germline ends. DNA of the CDR3: TGTGCCAGCAGCGAAGAGAATGTGCTGACACTCCTGAAGTACGAGCAGTACTTC. This sequence encodes CASSEENVLTLLKYEQYF. Full variable domain (missing parts from reference TRBV7-9 and TRBJ2-7): DTGVSQNPRHKITKRGQNVTFRCDPISEHNRLYWYRQTLGQGPEFLTYFQNEAQLEKSRLLSDRFSAERPKGSFSTLEIQRTEQGDSAMYLCASSEENVLTLLKYEQYFGPGTRLTVT.

In its sample, this clone was seen once. The V call is TRBV11-2, the J call TRBJ2-3; D is undetermined. CDR3 length: 14 residues. Germline V lookup: CDR1 SGHAT, CDR2 FQNNGV. V lost 5 bases, J lost 7 bases, and 16 bases lay in between. The CDR3 spells CASSPLPFLNTQYF. CDR3 bases: TGTGCCAGCAGCCCTCTACCGTTTCTTAATACGCAGTATTTT. The variable domain in full, completed from reference TRBV11-2 and TRBJ2-3, reads EAGVAQSPRYKIIEKRQSVAFWCNPISGHATLYWYQQILGQGPKLLIQFQNNGVVDDSQLPKDRFSAERLKGVDSTLKIQPAKLEDSAVYLCASSPLPFLNTQYFGPGTRLTVL.

The chain is built from TRBV21-1 and TRBJ2-5; TRBD2, as called in the table, went unchecked against the DNA. TRBV21-1 is tagged as a pseudogene. The CDR3 is made up of 19 amino acids. The CDR3 loop reads CASSTVPGLAGGGQETQYF. Here the CDR3 DNA reads TGTGCCAGCAGCACCGTCCCGGGACTAGCGGGAGGGGGCCAAGAGACCCAGTACTTC.

CDR3 in amino acids: CASSLPSWRHNTDTQYF. The CDR3 DNA is TGTGCCAGCAGCTTGCCCTCTTGGCGGCACAACACAGATACGCAGTATTTT. J is TRBJ2-3 and V is TRBV7-8; D gene unclear. Germline V CDR1 and CDR2: SGHVS, FQNEAQ. The CDR3 runs 17 residues. The V and J ends lost 3 bases and 2 bases respectively, with 18 bases between them.

The chain couples TRBV19 to TRBJ1-6, with 11 bases fitting TRBD1. This CDR3 region has 19 residues. Germline CDR1 LNHDA, CDR2 SQIVND (reference sequence). The J segment lost 3 bases and the V segment lost 3 bases, leaving 10 bases of the junction unmatched. The chain's CDR3 is CASSILRGQGARYNSPLHF. The CDR3 region has the DNA TGTGCCAGTAGTATTCTTCGTGGACAGGGGGCTCGCTATAATTCACCCCTCCACTTT.

This clone was observed once. In nucleotides, the CDR3 is TGTGCCAGCACCCGGGGCAGGGGGAACACTGAAGCTTTCTTT. This sequence encodes CASTRGRGNTEAFF. This chain links TRBV7-2 with TRBJ1-1, with a weak D call TRBD1 (6 bases). Trimming took 7 bases from V and 1 from J, leaving 13 bases between them. The germline V gene has CDR1 SGHTA and CDR2 FQGNSA. The CDR3 runs to 14 residues.

The chain is built from TRBV5-4 and TRBJ1-1, with 9 bases fitting TRBD1. The V and J ends lost 6 bases and 1 base, in that order; junction bases with no gene match: 7. This CDR3 comprises 15 residues. The germline gives CDR1 SGHNT, CDR2 YYREEE (reference sequence). In DNA form, the CDR3 reads TGTGCCAGCATCTCCGGGACAGGGTCGAACACTGAAGCTTTCTTT. It encodes CASISGTGSNTEAFF.

For the CDR3, the DNA is TGTGCCAGCAGTGAATATCTTAGCAATCAGCCCCAGCATTTT. This gives the protein CASSEYLSNQPQHF. The chain employs TRBV25-1 and TRBJ1-5; unclear D gene. Germline V CDR1 and CDR2: MGHDK, SYGVNS. This CDR3 is built from 14 residues. V lost 0 bases, J lost 0 bases, and 3 bases lay in between.

Remarks on this clone: The germline gene is not matched at one end of the junction; a read error may be the cause. V usage is TRBV2 and J usage is TRBJ1-6; D gene ambiguous. The CDR3 extends over 16 amino acids. Per the germline V gene, CDR1 is SNHLY and CDR2 is FYNNEI. CDR3 sequence: CAGSEAGGGIVSPLHF. Here the CDR3 DNA reads TGTGCCGGCAGTGAAGCGGGAGGAGGGATTGTCTCACCCCTCCACTTT.

A few counts support this clone. The gene calls are TRBV20-1 and TRBJ2-3; D might be TRBD2 (5 bases). Trimming pared 6 bases from V and 10 bases from J, leaving 11 bases between. This CDR3 comprises 10 residues. CDR1 and CDR2 (germline): DFQATT, SNEGSKA (reference sequence). The CDR3 DNA sequence: TGCAGTGCCGAACTAGTTTCGCAGTATTTT. The encoded protein is CSAELVSQYF.

This clone has a single count. V is TRBV7-2 and J is TRBJ2-1; TRBD2 matches at 8 bases. Germline-derived CDR1 and CDR2 are SGHTA and FQGNSA. The CDR3 is 15 amino acids. The junction had 5 bases not matched to a gene; V was cut back by 1 base and J by 6 bases. CDR3: CASSLVVTSANEQFF. The DNA for the CDR3 is TGTGCCAGCAGCTTAGTCGTGACTAGCGCCAATGAGCAGTTCTTC.

This chain joins TRBV13 and TRBJ2-5; TRBD2 agrees at 14 bases. Germline lookup yields CDR1 PRHDT and CDR2 FYEKMQ (reference sequence). The CDR3 has 15 amino acids. Losses at the gene ends were 4 bases for V and 5 bases for J; bases not matched to a gene: 3. The chain's CDR3 is CASSYRLAGGETQYF. The CDR3 bases are TGTGCCAGCAGCTATCGACTAGCGGGAGGGGAGACCCAGTACTTC.